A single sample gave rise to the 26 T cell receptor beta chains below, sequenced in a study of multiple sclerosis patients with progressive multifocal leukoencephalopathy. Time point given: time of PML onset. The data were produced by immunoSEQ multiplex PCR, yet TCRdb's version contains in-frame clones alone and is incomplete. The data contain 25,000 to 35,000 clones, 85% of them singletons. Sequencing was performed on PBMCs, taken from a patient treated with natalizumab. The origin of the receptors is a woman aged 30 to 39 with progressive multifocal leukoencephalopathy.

The CDR3 is CASGQNRTQETQYF. DNA for the CDR3: TGTGCTAGTGGCCAGAACAGGACACAAGAGACCCAGTACTTC. The chain recombines TRBV12-5 with TRBJ2-5, with D possibly TRBD1 on 5 matching bases. V lost 6 bases to trimming and J lost 2 bases, with 13 bases between them. This CDR3 is built from 14 residues. The germline V gene has CDR1 LGHNT and CDR2 FRNRAP.

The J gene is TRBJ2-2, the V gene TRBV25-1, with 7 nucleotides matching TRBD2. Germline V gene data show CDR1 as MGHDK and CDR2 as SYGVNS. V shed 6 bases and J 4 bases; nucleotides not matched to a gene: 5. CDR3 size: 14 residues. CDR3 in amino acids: CASRGRALTGELFF. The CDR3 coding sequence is TGTGCCAGCAGGGGGAGGGCCCTCACCGGGGAGCTGTTTTTT.

CDR3 protein: CASSLDAWETQYF. CDR3 nucleotide sequence: TGCGCCAGCAGCTTGGATGCATGGGAGACCCAGTACTTC. This chain uses TRBV5-1 with TRBJ2-5; D remains unclear. CDR3 length: 13 residues. The germline CDR1 and CDR2 sequences are SGHRS and YFSETQ. Trimming shortened V by 0 bases and J by 5 bases, and 8 bases separated the two germline ends.

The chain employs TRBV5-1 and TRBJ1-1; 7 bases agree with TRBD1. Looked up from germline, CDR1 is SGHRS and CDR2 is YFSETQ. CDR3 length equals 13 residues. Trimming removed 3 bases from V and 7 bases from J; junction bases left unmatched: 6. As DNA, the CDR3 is TGCGCCAGCAGCTGGAAGGGGGCTGATGAAGCTTTCTTT. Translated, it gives CASSWKGADEAFF. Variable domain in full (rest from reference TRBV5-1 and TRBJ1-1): KAGVTQTPRYLIKTRGQQVTLSCSPISGHRSVSWYQQTPGQGLQFLFEYFSETQRNKGNFPGRFSGRQFSNSRSEMNVSTLELGDSALYLCASSWKGADEAFFGQGTRLTVV.

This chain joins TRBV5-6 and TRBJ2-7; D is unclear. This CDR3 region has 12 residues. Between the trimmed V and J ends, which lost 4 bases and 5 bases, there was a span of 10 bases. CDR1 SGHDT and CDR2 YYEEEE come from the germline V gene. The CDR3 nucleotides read TGTGCCAGCAGCCTCGGCGTCCACGAGCAGTACTTC. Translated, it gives CASSLGVHEQYF.

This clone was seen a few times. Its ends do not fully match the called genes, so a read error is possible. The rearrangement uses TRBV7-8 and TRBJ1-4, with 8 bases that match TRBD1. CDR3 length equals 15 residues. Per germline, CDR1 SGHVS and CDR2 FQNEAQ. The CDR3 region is CASTLPGGPNEKLFF. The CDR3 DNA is TGTGCCAGCACCTTACCAGGGGGCCCCAATGAAAAACTGTTTTTT.

For the CDR3, the DNA is TGTGCCAGCAGTTTACGACCCCCTGGGGACAGGGGAGGCACAGATACGCAGTATTTT. Protein product: CASSLRPPGDRGGTDTQYF. The chain employs TRBV27 and TRBJ2-3; 10 nucleotides match TRBD1. The CDR3 has 19 amino acids. Losses at the gene ends were 2 bases for V and 1 base for J; bases not matched to a gene: 12. The germline V gene encodes CDR1 MNHEY and CDR2 SMNVEV (reference sequence).

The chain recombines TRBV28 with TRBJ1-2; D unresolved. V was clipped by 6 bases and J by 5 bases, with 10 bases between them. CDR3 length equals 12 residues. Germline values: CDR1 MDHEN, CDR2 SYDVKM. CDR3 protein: CASSLRLYGYTF. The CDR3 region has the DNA TGTGCCAGCAGCTTGAGGCTGTATGGCTACACCTTC.

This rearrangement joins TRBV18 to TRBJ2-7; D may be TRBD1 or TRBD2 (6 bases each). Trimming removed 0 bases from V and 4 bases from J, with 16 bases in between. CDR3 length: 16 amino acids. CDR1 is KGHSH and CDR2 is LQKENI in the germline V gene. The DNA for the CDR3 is TGTGCCAGCTCACCACCGAAAGGGGGGTTCCCTTACGAGCAGTACTTC. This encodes CASSPPKGGFPYEQYF. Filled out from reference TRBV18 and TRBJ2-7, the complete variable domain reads NAGVMQNPRHLVRRRGQEARLRCSPMKGHSHVYWYRQLPEEGLKFMVYLQKENIIDESGMPKERFSAEFPKEGPSILRIQQVVRGDSAAYFCASSPPKGGFPYEQYFGPGTRLTVT.

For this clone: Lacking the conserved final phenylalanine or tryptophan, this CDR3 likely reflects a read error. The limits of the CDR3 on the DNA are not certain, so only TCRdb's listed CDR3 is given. CDR3 loop: CASSLGQGKGS. This chain uses TRBV6-4 with TRBJ2-7; the table assigns TRBD1, which was not confirmed against the DNA. A total of 11 residues make up the CDR3, ends included. The germline CDR1 and CDR2 sequences are MRHNA and SNTAGT.

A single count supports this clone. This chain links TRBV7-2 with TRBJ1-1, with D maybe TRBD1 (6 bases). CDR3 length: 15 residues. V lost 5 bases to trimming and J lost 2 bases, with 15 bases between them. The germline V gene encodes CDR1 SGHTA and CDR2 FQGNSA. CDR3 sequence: CASSLRAGANTEAFF. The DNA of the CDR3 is TGTGCCAGCAGCCTAAGAGCAGGGGCCAACACTGAAGCTTTCTTT. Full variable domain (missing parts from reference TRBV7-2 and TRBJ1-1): GAGVSQSPSNKVTEKGKDVELRCDPISGHTALYWYRQSLGQGLEFLIYFQGNSAPDKSGLPSDRFSAERTGGSVSTLTIQRTQQEDSAVYLCASSLRAGANTEAFFGQGTRLTVV.

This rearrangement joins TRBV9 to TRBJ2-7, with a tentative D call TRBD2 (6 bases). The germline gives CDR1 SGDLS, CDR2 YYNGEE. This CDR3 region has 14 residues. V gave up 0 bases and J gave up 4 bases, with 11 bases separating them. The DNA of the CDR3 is TGTGCCAGCAGCGTAGCCCTGGCGGGATACGAGCAGTACTTC. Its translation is CASSVALAGYEQYF. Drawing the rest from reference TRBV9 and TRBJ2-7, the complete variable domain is DSGVTQTPKHLITATGQRVTLRCSPRSGDLSVYWYQQSLDQGLQFLIQYYNGEERAKGNILERFSAQQFPDLHSELNLSSLELGDSALYFCASSVALAGYEQYFGPGTRLTVT.

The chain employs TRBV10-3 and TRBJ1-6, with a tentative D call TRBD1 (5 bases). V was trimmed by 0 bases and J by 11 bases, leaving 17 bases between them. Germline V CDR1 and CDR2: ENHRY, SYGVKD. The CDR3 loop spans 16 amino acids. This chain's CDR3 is CAISESGAPGGTPLHF. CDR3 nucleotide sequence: TGTGCCATCAGTGAGTCGGGTGCCCCCGGGGGAACACCCCTCCACTTT.

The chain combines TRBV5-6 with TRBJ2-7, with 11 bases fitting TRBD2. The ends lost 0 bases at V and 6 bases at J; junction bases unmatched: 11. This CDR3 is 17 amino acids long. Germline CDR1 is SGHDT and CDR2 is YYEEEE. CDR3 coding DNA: TGTGCCAGCAGCTTGGGGCTAGCGGGAGGCCTCAGCGGCGAGCAGTACTTC. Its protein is CASSLGLAGGLSGEQYF. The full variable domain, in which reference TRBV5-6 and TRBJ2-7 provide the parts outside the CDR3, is DAGVTQSPTHLIKTRGQQVTLRCSPKSGHDTVSWYQQALGQGPQFIFQYYEEEERQRGNFPDRFSGHQFPNYSSELNVNALLLGDSALYLCASSLGLAGGLSGEQYFGPGTRLTVT.

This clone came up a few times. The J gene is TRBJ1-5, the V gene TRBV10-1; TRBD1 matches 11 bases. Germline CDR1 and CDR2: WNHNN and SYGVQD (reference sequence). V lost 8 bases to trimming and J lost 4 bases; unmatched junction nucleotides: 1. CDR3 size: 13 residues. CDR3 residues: CASGTGGNQPQHF. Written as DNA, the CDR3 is TGCGCCAGCGGGACAGGGGGGAATCAGCCCCAGCATTTT.

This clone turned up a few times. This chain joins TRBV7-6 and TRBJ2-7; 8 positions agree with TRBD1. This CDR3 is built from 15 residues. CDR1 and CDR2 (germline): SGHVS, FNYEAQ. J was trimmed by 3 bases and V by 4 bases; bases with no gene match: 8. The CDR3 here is CASSSGQGLFYEQYF. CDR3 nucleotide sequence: TGTGCCAGCAGCTCCGGACAGGGATTATTCTACGAGCAGTACTTC. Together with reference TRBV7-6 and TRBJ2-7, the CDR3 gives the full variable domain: GAGVSQSPRYKVTKRGQDVALRCDPISGHVSLYWYRQALGQGPEFLTYFNYEAQQDKSGLPNDRFSAERPEGSISTLTIQRTEQRDSAMYRCASSSGQGLFYEQYFGPGTRLTVT.

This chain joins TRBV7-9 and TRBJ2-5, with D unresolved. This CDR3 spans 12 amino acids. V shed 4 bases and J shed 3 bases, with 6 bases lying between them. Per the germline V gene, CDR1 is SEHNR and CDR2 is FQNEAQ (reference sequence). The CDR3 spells CASSSTEETQYF. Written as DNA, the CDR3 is TGTGCCAGCAGCTCGACCGAAGAGACCCAGTACTTC.

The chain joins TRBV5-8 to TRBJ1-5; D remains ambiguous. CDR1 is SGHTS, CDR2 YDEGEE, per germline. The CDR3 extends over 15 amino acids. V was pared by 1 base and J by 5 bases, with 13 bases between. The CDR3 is CASSLMGGDDQPQHF. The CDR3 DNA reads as TGTGCCAGCAGCTTGATGGGTGGGGATGATCAGCCCCAGCATTTT.

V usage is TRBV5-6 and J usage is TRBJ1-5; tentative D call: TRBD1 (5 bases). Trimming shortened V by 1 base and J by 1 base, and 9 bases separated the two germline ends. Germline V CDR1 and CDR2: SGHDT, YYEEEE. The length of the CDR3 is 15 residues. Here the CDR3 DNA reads TGTGCCAGCAGCTTGTCCAGGGAGAGCAATCAGCCCCAGCATTTT. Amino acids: CASSLSRESNQPQHF.

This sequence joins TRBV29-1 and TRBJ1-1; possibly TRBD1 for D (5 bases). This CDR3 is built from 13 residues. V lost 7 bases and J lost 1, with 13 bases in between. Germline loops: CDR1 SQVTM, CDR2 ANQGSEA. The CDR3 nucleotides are TGCAGCGCCGGGGGGTCGGCGAACACTGAAGCTTTCTTT. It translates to CSAGGSANTEAFF.

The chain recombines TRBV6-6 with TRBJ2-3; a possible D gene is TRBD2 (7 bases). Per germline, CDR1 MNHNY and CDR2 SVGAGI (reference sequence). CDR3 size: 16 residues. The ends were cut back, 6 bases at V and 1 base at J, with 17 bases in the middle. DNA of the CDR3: TGTGCCAGCAGCCCCATCGGGGGGCGAGGCACAGATACGCAGTATTTT. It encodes CASSPIGGRGTDTQYF.

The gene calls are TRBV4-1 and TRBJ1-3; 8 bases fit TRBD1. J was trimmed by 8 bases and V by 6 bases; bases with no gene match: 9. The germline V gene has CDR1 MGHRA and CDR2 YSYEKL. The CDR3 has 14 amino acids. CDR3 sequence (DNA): TGCGCCAGCAGTCGTGGACAGGGACGGGACACCATATATTTT. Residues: CASSRGQGRDTIYF.

CDR3 loop: CASNWGDSSYEQYF. CDR3 nucleotide sequence: TGCGCCAGCAATTGGGGCGATTCCTCCTACGAGCAGTACTTC. The chain joins TRBV5-1 to TRBJ2-7; TRBD1 is a possible D gene (5 bases). This CDR3 has 14 residues. The germline V and J ends were trimmed by 6 bases and 0 bases, with 13 bases remaining between them. CDR1 is SGHRS, CDR2 YFSETQ, per germline.

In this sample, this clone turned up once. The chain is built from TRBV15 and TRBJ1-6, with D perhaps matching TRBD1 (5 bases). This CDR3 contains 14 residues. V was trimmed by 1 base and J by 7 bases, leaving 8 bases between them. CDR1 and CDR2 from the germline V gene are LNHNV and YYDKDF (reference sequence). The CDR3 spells CATSRAQGNSPLHF. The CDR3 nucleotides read TGTGCCACCAGCAGAGCTCAGGGCAATTCACCCCTCCACTTT.

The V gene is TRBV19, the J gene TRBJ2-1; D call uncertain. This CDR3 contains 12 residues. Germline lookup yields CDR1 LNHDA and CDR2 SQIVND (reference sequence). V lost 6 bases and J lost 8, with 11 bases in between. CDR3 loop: CASSPGRDEQFF. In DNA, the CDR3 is TGTGCCAGTAGCCCCGGACGGGATGAGCAGTTCTTC.

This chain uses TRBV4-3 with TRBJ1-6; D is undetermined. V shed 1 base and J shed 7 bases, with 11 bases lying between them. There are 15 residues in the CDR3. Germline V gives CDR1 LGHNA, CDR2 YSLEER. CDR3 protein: CASSQVVDLNSPLHF. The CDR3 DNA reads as TGCGCCAGCAGCCAAGTTGTGGACTTGAATTCACCCCTCCACTTT.